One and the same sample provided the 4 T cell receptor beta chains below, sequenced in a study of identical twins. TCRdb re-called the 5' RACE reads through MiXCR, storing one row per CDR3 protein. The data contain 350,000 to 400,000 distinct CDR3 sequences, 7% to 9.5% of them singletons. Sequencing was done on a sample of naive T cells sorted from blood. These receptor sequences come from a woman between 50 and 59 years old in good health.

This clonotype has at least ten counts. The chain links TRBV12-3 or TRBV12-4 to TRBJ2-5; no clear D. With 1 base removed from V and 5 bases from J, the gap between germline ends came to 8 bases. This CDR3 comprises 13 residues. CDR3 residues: CASSLGSLETQYF. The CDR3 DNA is TGTGCCAGCAGTTTAGGCTCGTTGGAGACCCAGTACTTC.

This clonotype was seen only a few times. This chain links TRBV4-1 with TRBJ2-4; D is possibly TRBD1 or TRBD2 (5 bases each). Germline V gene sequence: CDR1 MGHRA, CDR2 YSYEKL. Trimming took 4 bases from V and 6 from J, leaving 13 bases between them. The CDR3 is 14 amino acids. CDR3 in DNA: TGCGCCAGCAGCCTGGGGGACCTTACAAACATTCAGTACTTC. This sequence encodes CASSLGDLTNIQYF.

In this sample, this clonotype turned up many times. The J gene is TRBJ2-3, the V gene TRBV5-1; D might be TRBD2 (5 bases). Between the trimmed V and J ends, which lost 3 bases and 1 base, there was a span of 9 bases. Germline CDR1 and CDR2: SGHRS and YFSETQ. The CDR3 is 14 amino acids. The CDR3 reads CASSSRARTDTQYF. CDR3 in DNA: TGCGCCAGCAGCTCGCGGGCCCGCACAGATACGCAGTATTTT.

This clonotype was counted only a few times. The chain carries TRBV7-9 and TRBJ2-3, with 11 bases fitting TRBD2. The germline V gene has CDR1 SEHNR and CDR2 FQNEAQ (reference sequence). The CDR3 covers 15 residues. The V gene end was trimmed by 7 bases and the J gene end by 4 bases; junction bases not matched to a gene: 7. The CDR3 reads CASIKTSGKADTQYF. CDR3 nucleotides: TGTGCCAGCATCAAGACTAGCGGGAAGGCAGATACGCAGTATTTT.